Detailed here is one TCR beta chain. Its target is unknown. CDR3 size: 15 residues. The germline gives CDR1 DFQATT, CDR2 SNEGSKA (reference sequence). Trimming took 1 base from V and 0 from J, leaving 7 bases between them. This sample was included in a study of vaccination and CD4 T cells after COVID-19. Study overall: The post-COVID sampling time was a median about 13 weeks after diagnosis, ranging from 35 to 161. In culture, cells were exposed to overlapping spike peptides from SARS-CoV-2, HCoV-NL63, HCoV-OC43 and HCoV-229E. General study results and limits: Researchers report that 304 of 307 vaccine-specific clones in convalescent patients proved spike mono-reactive.

As for treatment: approximately 10-day PBMC culture with coronavirus spike peptide pools or control peptides (ViraFEST assay). The unexposed donor's CD4+ T cells were collected before the COVID-19 pandemic (2011-2018). TCR sequencing followed the expansion of antigen-specific T cells with peptide pools in ViraFEST. Researchers used the Oncomine TCR Beta short-read assay to sequence DNA from cultured CD4+ T cells. TCRdb re-derived calls from the PCR reads in MiXCR, one entry per CDR3 protein. The data show roughly 8,100 distinct CDR3 sequences, 45% to 50% seen once. What was sequenced was CD4+ T cells from blood, cultured in vitro. J is TRBJ1-6 and V is TRBV20-1, with unresolved D. The TCR was taken from a human donor in good health. The CDR3 reads CSARAPSSYNSPLHF. The CDR3 nucleotides are TGCAGTGCTAGAGCCCCGAGCTCCTATAATTCACCCCTCCACTTT.